This T cell receptor (beta chain) was captured by sequencing in a study of CD8 T cells in Susac syndrome. Trimming took 0 bases from V and 6 from J; bases not matched to a gene: 8. This CDR3 is 17 amino acids long. Germline CDR1 is LGHDT and CDR2 is YNNKEL (reference sequence). Sequencing of TCR beta was carried out in blood CD8+ and CD4+ T cells. It was treatment-naive patients with stable or active relapsing-remitting disease who made up the multiple sclerosis controls. TEMRA cells were FACS-enriched, while CD8+ and CD4+ T cells were negatively isolated. Random hexamers were used to reverse transcribe roughly 0.5 to 1 ug of RNA. Amplification of TCR beta CDR3 used immunoSEQ multiplex PCR across 54 Vbeta and 13 Jbeta. TCRdb reanalysed the immunoSEQ multiplex PCR reads using MiXCR and keeps one entry per CDR3 protein. The sample includes 71,000 or so distinct CDR3 sequences, 95% to 96% seen only once; the top ten take around 0.11%.

V and J are TRBV3-1 and TRBJ2-1, with 10 bases fitting TRBD2. Material: CD4+ T cells from PBMCs. This clonotype was obtained from a human donor with multiple sclerosis. The CDR3 DNA reads as TGTGCCAGCAGCCAAGACCGGATAGCGGGGGGATTCAATGAGCAGTTCTTC. This codes for CASSQDRIAGGFNEQFF.